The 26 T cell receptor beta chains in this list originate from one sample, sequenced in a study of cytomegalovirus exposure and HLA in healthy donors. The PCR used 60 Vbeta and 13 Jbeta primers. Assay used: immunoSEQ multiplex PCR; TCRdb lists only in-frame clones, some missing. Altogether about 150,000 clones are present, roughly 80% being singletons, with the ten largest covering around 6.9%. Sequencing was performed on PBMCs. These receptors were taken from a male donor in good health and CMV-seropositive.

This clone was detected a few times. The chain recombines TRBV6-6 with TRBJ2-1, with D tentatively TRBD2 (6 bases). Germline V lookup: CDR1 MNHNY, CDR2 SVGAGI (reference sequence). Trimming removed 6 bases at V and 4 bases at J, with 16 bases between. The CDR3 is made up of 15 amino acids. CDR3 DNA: TGTGCCAGCAGCTATCCCGGGACTGGATACAATGAGCAGTTCTTC. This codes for CASSYPGTGYNEQFF.

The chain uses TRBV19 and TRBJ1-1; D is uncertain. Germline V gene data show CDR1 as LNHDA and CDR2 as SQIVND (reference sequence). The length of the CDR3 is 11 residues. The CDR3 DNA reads TGTGCGTCGTTTATGAACACTGAAGCTTTCTTT. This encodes CASFMNTEAFF.

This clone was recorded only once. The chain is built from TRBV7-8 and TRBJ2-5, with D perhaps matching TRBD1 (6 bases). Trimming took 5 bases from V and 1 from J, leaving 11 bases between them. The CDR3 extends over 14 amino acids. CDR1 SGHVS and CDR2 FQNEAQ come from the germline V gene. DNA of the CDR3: TGTGCCAGCAGCACCTGGACAGCCCAAGAGACCCAGTACTTC. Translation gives CASSTWTAQETQYF.

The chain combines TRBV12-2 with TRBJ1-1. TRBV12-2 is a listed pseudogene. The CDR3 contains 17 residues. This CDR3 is CASRLINGGAQRTEAFF. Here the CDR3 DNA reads TGTGCAAGTCGCCTCATTAATGGGGGGGCGCAGAGGACTGAAGCTTTCTTT.

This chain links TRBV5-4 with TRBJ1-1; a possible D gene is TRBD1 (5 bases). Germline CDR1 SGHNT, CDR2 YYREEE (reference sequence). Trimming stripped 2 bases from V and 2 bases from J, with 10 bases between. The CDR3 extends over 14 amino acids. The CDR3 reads CASSFGGGNTEAFF. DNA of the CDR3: TGTGCCAGCAGCTTTGGGGGGGGTAACACTGAAGCTTTCTTT.

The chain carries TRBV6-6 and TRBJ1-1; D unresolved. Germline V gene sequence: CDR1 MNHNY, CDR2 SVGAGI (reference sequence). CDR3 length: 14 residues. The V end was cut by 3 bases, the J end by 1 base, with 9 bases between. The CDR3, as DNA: TGTGCCAGCAGTTATGCGGCCTCGAACACTGAAGCTTTCTTT. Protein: CASSYAASNTEAFF.

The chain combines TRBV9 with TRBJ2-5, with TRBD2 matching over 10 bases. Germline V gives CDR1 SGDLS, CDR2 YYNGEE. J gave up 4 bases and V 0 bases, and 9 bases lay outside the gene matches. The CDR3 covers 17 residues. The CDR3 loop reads CASSVDPLAGVRETQYF. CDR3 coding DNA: TGTGCCAGCAGCGTAGATCCCCTAGCGGGAGTGAGAGAGACCCAGTACTTC.

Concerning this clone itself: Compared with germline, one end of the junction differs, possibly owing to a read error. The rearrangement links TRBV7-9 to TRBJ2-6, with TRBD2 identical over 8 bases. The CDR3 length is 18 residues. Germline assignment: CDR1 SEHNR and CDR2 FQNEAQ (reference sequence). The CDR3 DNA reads TGTTCCAGCAGCCCTCCCCCGGGGGGGTGGGCTGGGGCCAACGTCCTGACTTTC. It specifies CSSSPPPGGWAGANVLTF.

The DNA for the CDR3 is TGTGCCAGCAGCCAAAAAACAGGCACAGATACGCAGTATTTT. Protein product: CASSQKTGTDTQYF. This rearrangement joins TRBV4-2 to TRBJ2-3; D not resolved. The V end lost 2 bases, the J end lost 1 base, and 7 bases lay between the germline ends. The CDR3 extends over 14 amino acids. Per germline, CDR1 LGHNA and CDR2 YNFKEQ.

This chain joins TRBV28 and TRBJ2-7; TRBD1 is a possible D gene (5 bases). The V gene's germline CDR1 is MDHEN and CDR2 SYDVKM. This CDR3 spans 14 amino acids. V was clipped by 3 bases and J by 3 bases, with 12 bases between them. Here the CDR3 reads CASSLLRASYEQYF. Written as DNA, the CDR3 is TGTGCCAGCAGTTTGCTCAGGGCAAGCTACGAGCAGTACTTC.

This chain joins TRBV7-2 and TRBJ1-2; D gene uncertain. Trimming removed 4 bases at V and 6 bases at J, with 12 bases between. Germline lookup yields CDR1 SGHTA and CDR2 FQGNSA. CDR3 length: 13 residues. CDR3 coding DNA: TGTGCCAGCAGCTCAAGTCCTATTGATGGCTACACCTTC. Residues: CASSSSPIDGYTF.

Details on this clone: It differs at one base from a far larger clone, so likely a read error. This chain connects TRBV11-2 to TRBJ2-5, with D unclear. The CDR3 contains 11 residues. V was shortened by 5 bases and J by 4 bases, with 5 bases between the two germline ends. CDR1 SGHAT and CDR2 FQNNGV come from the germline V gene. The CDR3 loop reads CASSTGETQYF. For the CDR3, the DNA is TGTGCCAGCAGCACCGGAGAGACCCAGTACTTC.

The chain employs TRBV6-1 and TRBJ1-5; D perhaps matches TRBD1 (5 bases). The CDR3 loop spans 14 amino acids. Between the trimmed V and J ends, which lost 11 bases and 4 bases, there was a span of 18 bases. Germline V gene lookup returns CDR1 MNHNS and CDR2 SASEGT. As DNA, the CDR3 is TGTGCCGCTGGTGGTTTCCAGGGAAATCAGCCCCAGCATTTT. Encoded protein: CAAGGFQGNQPQHF.

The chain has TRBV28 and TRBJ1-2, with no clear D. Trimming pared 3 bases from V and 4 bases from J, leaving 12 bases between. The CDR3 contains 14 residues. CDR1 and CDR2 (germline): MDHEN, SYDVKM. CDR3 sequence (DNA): TGTGCCAGCAGTTTTCGGAGGGCCCCCTATGGCTACACCTTC. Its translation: CASSFRRAPYGYTF.

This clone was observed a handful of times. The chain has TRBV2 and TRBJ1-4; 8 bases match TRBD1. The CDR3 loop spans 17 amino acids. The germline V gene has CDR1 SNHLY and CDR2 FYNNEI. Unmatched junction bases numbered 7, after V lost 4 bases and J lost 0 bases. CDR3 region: CASSVRQGLATNEKLFF. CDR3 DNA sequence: TGTGCCAGCAGTGTTCGACAGGGGTTAGCAACTAATGAAAAACTGTTTTTT.

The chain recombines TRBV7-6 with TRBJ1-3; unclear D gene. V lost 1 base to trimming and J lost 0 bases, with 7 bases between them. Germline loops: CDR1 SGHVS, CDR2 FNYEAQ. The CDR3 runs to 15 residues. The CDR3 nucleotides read TGTGCCAGCAGCTTAGAGGAGAGCTCTGGAAACACCATATATTTT. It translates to CASSLEESSGNTIYF.

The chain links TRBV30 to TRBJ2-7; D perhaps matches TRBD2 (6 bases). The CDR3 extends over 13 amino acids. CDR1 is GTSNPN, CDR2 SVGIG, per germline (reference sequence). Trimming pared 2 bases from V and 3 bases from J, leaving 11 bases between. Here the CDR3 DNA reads TGTGCCTGGAGTAGCGGAGCGGGCTACGAGCAGTACTTC. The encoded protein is CAWSSGAGYEQYF.

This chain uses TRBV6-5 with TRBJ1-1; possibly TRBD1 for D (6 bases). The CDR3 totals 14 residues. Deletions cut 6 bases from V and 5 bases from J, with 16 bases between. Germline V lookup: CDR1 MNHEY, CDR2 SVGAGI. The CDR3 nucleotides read TGTGCCAGCAGATTACTGGGGGCTATGACTGAAGCTTTCTTT. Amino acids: CASRLLGAMTEAFF.

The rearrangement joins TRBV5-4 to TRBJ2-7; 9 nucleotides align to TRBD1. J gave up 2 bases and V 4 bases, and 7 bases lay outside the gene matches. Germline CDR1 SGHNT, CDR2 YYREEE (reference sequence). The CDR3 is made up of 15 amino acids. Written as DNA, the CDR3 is TGTGCCAGCAGCCGGACAGGGGTTGGGCCCTACGAGCAGTACTTC. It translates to CASSRTGVGPYEQYF. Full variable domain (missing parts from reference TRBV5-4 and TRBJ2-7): ETGVTQSPTHLIKTRGQQVTLRCSSQSGHNTVSWYQQALGQGPQFIFQYYREEENGRGNFPPRFSGLQFPNYSSELNVNALELDDSALYLCASSRTGVGPYEQYFGPGTRLTVT.

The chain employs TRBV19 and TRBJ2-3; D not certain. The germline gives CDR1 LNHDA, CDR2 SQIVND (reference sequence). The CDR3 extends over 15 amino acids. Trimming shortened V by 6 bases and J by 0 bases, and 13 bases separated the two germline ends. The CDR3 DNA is TGTGCCAGTAGCGTCAGGTCCTCTAGCACAGATACGCAGTATTTT. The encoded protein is CASSVRSSSTDTQYF.

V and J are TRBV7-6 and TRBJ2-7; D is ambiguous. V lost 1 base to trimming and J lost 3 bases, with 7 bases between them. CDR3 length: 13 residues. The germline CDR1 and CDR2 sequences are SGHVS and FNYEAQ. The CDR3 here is CASSLGLYYEQYF. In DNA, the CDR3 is TGTGCCAGCAGCTTAGGACTCTACTACGAGCAGTACTTC.

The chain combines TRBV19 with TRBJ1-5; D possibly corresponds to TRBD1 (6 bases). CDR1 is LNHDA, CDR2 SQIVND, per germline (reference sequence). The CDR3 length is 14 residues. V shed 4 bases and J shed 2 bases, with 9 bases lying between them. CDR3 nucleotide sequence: TGTGCCAGTAGTACAGGGGACGGCAATCAGCCCCAGCATTTT. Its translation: CASSTGDGNQPQHF.

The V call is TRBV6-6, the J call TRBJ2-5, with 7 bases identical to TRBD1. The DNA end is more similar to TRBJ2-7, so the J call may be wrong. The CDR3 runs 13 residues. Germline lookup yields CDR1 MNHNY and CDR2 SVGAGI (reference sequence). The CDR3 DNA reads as TGTGCCAGCCTAGGGACAGACCCCTACGAGCAGTACTTC. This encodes CASLGTDPYEQYF.

CDR3: CASSADRGPEQFF. The CDR3 DNA sequence: TGTGCCAGCAGCGCGGACAGGGGGCCTGAGCAGTTCTTC. V gene TRBV5-4 combines with J gene TRBJ2-1; TRBD1 agrees at 11 bases. The CDR3 contains 13 residues. With V trimmed by 4 bases and J by 9 bases, 3 bases remained unmatched. CDR1 SGHNT and CDR2 YYREEE come from the germline V gene (reference sequence).

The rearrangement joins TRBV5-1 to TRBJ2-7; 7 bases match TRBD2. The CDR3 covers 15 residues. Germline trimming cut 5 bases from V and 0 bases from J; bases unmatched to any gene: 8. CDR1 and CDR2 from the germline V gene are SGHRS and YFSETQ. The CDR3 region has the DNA TGCGCCAGCAGATTAGCGGGTACCAGCTCCTACGAGCAGTACTTC. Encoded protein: CASRLAGTSSYEQYF.

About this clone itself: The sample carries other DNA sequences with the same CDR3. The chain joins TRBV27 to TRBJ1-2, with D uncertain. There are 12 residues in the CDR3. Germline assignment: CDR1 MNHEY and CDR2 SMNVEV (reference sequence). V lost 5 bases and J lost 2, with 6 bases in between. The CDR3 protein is CASSPGNYGYTF. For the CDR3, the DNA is TGTGCCAGCAGTCCGGGGAACTATGGCTACACCTTC.